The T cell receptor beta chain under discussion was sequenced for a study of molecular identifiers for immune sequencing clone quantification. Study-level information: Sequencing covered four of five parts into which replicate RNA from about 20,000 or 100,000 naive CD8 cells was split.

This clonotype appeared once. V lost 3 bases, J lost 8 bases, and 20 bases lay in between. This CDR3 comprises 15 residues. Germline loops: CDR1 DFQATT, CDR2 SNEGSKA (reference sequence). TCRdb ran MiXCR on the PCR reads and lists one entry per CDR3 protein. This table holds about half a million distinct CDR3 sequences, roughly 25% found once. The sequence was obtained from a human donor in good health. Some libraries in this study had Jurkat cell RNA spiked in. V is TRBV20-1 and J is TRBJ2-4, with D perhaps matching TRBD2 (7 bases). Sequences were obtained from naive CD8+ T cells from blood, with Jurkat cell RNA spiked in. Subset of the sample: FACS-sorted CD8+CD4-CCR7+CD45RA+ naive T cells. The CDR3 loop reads CSASPRRGGMDIQYF. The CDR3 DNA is TGCAGTGCTAGTCCTCGGAGGGGGGGGATGGACATTCAGTACTTC.